This section outlines one T cell receptor (beta chain) sequence together with its context. These data are taken from a study of T cell changes during pregnancy in multiple sclerosis. Trimming removed 2 bases from V and 3 bases from J, with 11 bases in between. This CDR3 is 14 amino acids long. CDR1 SGHDT and CDR2 YYEEEE come from the germline V gene. Data came from immunoSEQ multiplex PCR; TCRdb stores just in-frame clones and leaves some out. In the table there are tens of thousands of clones, under 90% of which are singletons. The chain uses TRBV5-6 and TRBJ1-2, with D maybe TRBD1 (6 bases). The sequencing here drew on CD8+ T cells from peripheral blood mononuclear cells, taken before pregnancy. The source is a female donor with multiple sclerosis, enrolled in a pregnancy study. This CDR3 reads CASSFPRQDYGYTF. Written as DNA, the CDR3 is TGTGCCAGCAGCTTCCCAAGACAGGACTATGGCTACACCTTC. Together with reference TRBV5-6 and TRBJ1-2, the CDR3 gives the full variable domain: DAGVTQSPTHLIKTRGQQVTLRCSPKSGHDTVSWYQQALGQGPQFIFQYYEEEERQRGNFPDRFSGHQFPNYSSELNVNALLLGDSALYLCASSFPRQDYGYTFGSGTRLTVV.